This T cell receptor beta chain was identified during a study of shared clonotypes between healthy human individuals. Subsets obtained from CD4+ cells comprised CD45RA+ naive and CD45RA-negative memory cells. Trimming at V came to 4 bases and at J to 1 base, leaving 10 bases not matched to a gene. From germline, CDR1 is SGHRS and CDR2 YFSETQ. The CDR3 runs 18 residues. Deep was the level at which the assay was run. Here immunoSEQ multiplex PCR was the method, and the copy in TCRdb shows in-frame clones only, minus some. The data hold roughly 520,000 clones, with about 96% observed a single time. The chain has TRBV5-1 and TRBJ2-5, with 13 bases lining up with TRBD2. The source is a woman aged 25 to 45 in good health. Specimen: naive CD4+ T cells sorted from blood. Subset described: CD45RA+ positively selected. CDR3 nucleotide sequence: TGCGCCAGCAGCCTAGGACTAGCGGGAGTAGGGATCCAAGAGACCCAGTACTTC. It is translated as CASSLGLAGVGIQETQYF.